The next 19 T cell receptor beta chains were all read from a single sample in a study of shared clonotypes between healthy human individuals. Libraries were prepared by immunoSEQ multiplex PCR; TCRdb keeps only in-frame clonotypes and omits some of them. This table has 2 million to 2.5 million clones, approximately 94% appearing once. Sequences were obtained from naive CD4+ T cells sorted from blood. This sample's subset: CD45RA+ positively selected. These receptors were obtained from a young man in good health.

The gene calls are TRBV28 and TRBJ2-7, with a possible D match to TRBD1 (5 bases). The CDR3 consists of 13 residues. Germline CDR1 reads MDHEN; CDR2 reads SYDVKM. V was pared by 2 bases and J by 4 bases, with 9 bases between. The CDR3 DNA reads TGTGCCAGCAGTTTAGACAGTGGGTACGAGCAGTACTTC. As protein: CASSLDSGYEQYF.

This CDR3 is CAWRELASSDTQYF. The DNA of the CDR3 is TGTGCCTGGAGGGAGCTAGCGAGTTCAGATACGCAGTATTTT. The rearrangement links TRBV30 to TRBJ2-3; TRBD2 might be the D (6 bases). With 3 bases removed from V and 4 bases from J, the gap between germline ends came to 14 bases. The V gene's germline CDR1 is GTSNPN and CDR2 SVGIG (reference sequence). The CDR3 sequence is 14 residues long. Combining the CDR3 with reference TRBV30 and TRBJ2-3 gives the whole variable domain SQTIHQWPATLVQPVGSPLSLECTVEGTSNPNLYWYRQAAGRGLQLLFYSVGIGQISSEVPQNLSASRPQDRQFILSSKKLLLSDSGFYLCAWRELASSDTQYFGPGTRLTVL.

The gene calls are TRBV28 and TRBJ2-5; 8 bases are a match to TRBD1. V shed 5 bases, J shed 2 bases, and the junction held 7 bases outside the gene matches. The CDR3 runs 15 residues. Germline V gene data show CDR1 as MDHEN and CDR2 as SYDVKM. CDR3 in amino acids: CASSERTGNQETQYF. CDR3 bases: TGTGCCAGCAGTGAACGGACAGGGAATCAAGAGACCCAGTACTTC. Looking up the rest from reference TRBV28 and TRBJ2-5 gives the full variable domain: DVKVTQSSRYLVKRTGEKVFLECVQDMDHENMFWYRQDPGLGLRLIYFSYDVKMKEKGDIPEGYSVSREKKERFSLILESASTNQTSMYLCASSERTGNQETQYFGPGTRLLVL.

The genes are TRBV28 and TRBJ2-3; 8 bases map to TRBD1. This CDR3 has 16 residues. Looked up from germline, CDR1 is MDHEN and CDR2 is SYDVKM. V was pared by 5 bases and J by 4 bases, with 11 bases of the junction left unmatched. CDR3 amino acids: CASSLLRTGSADTQYF. In DNA, the CDR3 is TGTGCCAGCAGTCTCCTTAGGACAGGGTCGGCAGATACGCAGTATTTT.

This chain joins TRBV29-1 and TRBJ2-7; D tentatively fits TRBD1 or TRBD2 (5 bases each). The CDR3 extends over 15 amino acids. Per germline, CDR1 SQVTM and CDR2 ANQGSEA. The V end lost 4 bases, the J end lost 4 bases, and 20 bases lay between the germline ends. Written as DNA, the CDR3 is TGCAGCGTTGGGACCCTGCGTGGGGGTGCGTACGAGCAGTACTTC. Translated: CSVGTLRGGAYEQYF.

The rearrangement links TRBV7-9 to TRBJ2-7; 11 bases align to TRBD2. V lost 3 bases and J lost 6; bases outside the gene matches: 4. Germline V gives CDR1 SEHNR, CDR2 FQNEAQ (reference sequence). The CDR3 is 14 residues long. The CDR3 nucleotides are TGTGCCAGCAGCTTTAGCGGGGGGGCGGCCGAGCAGTACTTC. Amino acids: CASSFSGGAAEQYF. The full variable domain, its missing parts supplied by reference TRBV7-9 and TRBJ2-7, is DTGVSQNPRHKITKRGQNVTFRCDPISEHNRLYWYRQTLGQGPEFLTYFQNEAQLEKSRLLSDRFSAERPKGSFSTLEIQRTEQGDSAMYLCASSFSGGAAEQYFGPGTRLTVT.

The J gene is TRBJ1-1, the V gene TRBV28; 8 bases map to TRBD1. Germline-derived CDR1 and CDR2 are MDHEN and SYDVKM. V gave up 5 bases and J gave up 1 base; unmatched junction bases: 6. This CDR3 is built from 15 residues. CDR3 sequence: CASSRTGIGNTEAFF. CDR3 in DNA: TGTGCCAGCAGTCGGACAGGGATCGGGAACACTGAAGCTTTCTTT.

This clone was detected once. The V call is TRBV6-6, the J call TRBJ1-6; 8 nucleotides agree with TRBD1. V lost 2 bases, J lost 9 bases, and 9 bases stayed unmatched. In germline, CDR1 is MNHNY, CDR2 SVGAGI (reference sequence). The CDR3 spans 16 residues. This chain's CDR3 is CASSYNAGQGLSPLHF. As DNA, the CDR3 is TGTGCCAGCAGTTACAATGCAGGACAGGGCCTTTCACCCCTCCACTTT.

The genes are TRBV6-6 and TRBJ1-3; TRBD1 might be the D (5 bases). The CDR3 has 14 amino acids. From germline, CDR1 is MNHNY and CDR2 SVGAGI (reference sequence). V gave up 6 bases and J gave up 1 base, with 10 bases separating them. CDR3 region: CASSPGRSGNTIYF. CDR3 nucleotides: TGTGCCAGCAGCCCGGGACGGTCTGGAAACACCATATATTTT.

This rearrangement joins TRBV7-3 to TRBJ2-2; D gene unclear. V was clipped by 5 bases and J by 6 bases, with 10 bases between them. Germline-derived CDR1 and CDR2 are SGHTA and FQGTGA. The CDR3 sequence is 13 residues long. The CDR3 nucleotides are TGTGCCAGCAGCCCAAATCCCGCCGGGGAGCTGTTTTTT. It yields the protein CASSPNPAGELFF.

A note on this clone: The sample contains more than one DNA sequence encoding this CDR3. The J gene is TRBJ1-6, the V gene TRBV2; TRBD1 is a possible D gene (5 bases). In germline, CDR1 is SNHLY, CDR2 FYNNEI. V was shortened by 6 bases and J by 7 bases, with 10 bases between the two germline ends. The CDR3 has 13 residues. The CDR3 sequence: CASSGTGNSPLHF. CDR3 nucleotide sequence: TGTGCCAGCAGCGGAACAGGAAATTCACCCCTCCACTTT.

This chain connects TRBV5-1 to TRBJ2-7; possibly TRBD2 for D (6 bases). This CDR3 spans 18 amino acids. V shed 0 bases and J shed 4 bases, with 23 bases lying between them. Germline loops: CDR1 SGHRS, CDR2 YFSETQ. CDR3 nucleotide sequence: TGCGCCAGCAGCTTGGGCGTGTTTGGCAGGCCGGGGGATTACGAGCAGTACTTC. Protein sequence: CASSLGVFGRPGDYEQYF.

As regards this clone: This sample also contains other DNA sequences that code for the same CDR3. The rearrangement joins TRBV27 to TRBJ1-5; D call uncertain. Germline CDR1 reads MNHEY; CDR2 reads SMNVEV (reference sequence). The V end lost 6 bases, the J end lost 0 bases, and 3 bases lay between the germline ends. CDR3 size: 12 residues. The DNA for the CDR3 is TGTGCCAGCAGCCCTAGCAATCAGCCCCAGCATTTT. It yields the protein CASSPSNQPQHF.

The CDR3 here is CASSVGMGTEAFF. The DNA of the CDR3 is TGTGCCAGCAGTGTAGGGATGGGCACTGAAGCTTTCTTT. The rearrangement uses TRBV2 and TRBJ1-1; D remains unclear. Germline CDR1 is SNHLY and CDR2 is FYNNEI. V lost 4 bases and J lost 4, with 10 bases in between. The CDR3 totals 13 residues.

About this clone: Within the sample, other DNA sequences also encode this same CDR3. The V call is TRBV27, the J call TRBJ1-2; TRBD1 aligns across 8 bases. With V trimmed by 2 bases and J by 2 bases, 1 base remained unmatched. The CDR3 is 14 amino acids. CDR1 and CDR2 from the germline V gene are MNHEY and SMNVEV (reference sequence). The CDR3 region is CASSLQGANYGYTF. The CDR3 region has the DNA TGTGCCAGCAGTTTACAGGGGGCGAACTATGGCTACACCTTC.

J is TRBJ2-7 and V is TRBV10-2; possible D gene TRBD2, 7 bases. The V end was cut by 7 bases, the J end by 0 bases, with 13 bases between. Germline loops: CDR1 WSHSY, CDR2 SAAADI. The CDR3 length is 14 residues. CDR3 bases: TGCGCCAGCACTATGGCGGGGGCCTCCTACGAGCAGTACTTC. This encodes CASTMAGASYEQYF.

J is TRBJ2-5 and V is TRBV15; D is unclear. V shed 3 bases and J shed 3 bases, with 11 bases lying between them. Germline CDR1 reads LNHNV; CDR2 reads YYDKDF (reference sequence). The length of the CDR3 is 14 residues. CDR3 coding DNA: TGTGCCACCAGCAGGTCAGTGGCGGAAGAGACCCAGTACTTC. Its protein product is CATSRSVAEETQYF.

The gene calls are TRBV5-1 and TRBJ2-1; 8 nucleotides match TRBD2. Germline V gives CDR1 SGHRS, CDR2 YFSETQ. V trimming: 4 bases; J trimming: 6 bases; junction bases outside the gene matches: 6. The CDR3 spans 14 residues. Here the CDR3 DNA reads TGCGCCAGCAGCAGCACTAGCGGTCTCAATGAGCAGTTCTTC. Protein: CASSSTSGLNEQFF.

CDR3 in DNA: TGTGCCAGCAGTGGGACAGGGTTGGATACCCAGTACTTC. It specifies CASSGTGLDTQYF. The V and J genes are TRBV2 and TRBJ2-5; TRBD1 agrees at 8 bases. The germline V gene has CDR1 SNHLY and CDR2 FYNNEI. V was clipped by 4 bases and J by 8 bases; unmatched bases: 6. CDR3 length: 13 amino acids.